The 28 T cell receptor beta chains given below trace back to one sample, sequenced in a study of T cells in localized non-small cell lung cancer. TCRdb's table, derived via immunoSEQ multiplex PCR, lists solely in-frame clones and lacks some. The sample yields some 90,000 clones, approximately 90% seen once. The sample was peripheral blood, taken before any cancer treatment. The receptors derive from a man aged 40 to 75 with stage I squamous cell lung carcinoma.

This rearrangement joins TRBV2 to TRBJ2-3; 8 positions match TRBD2. CDR1 is SNHLY, CDR2 FYNNEI, per germline. The CDR3 totals 15 residues. Trimming cost V 6 bases and J 4 bases; bases outside gene matches: 9. In DNA form, the CDR3 reads TGTGCCAGCAGGAAGATAGCGGGGTTTGCAGATACGCAGTATTTT. It codes for CASRKIAGFADTQYF.

The gene calls are TRBV7-2 and TRBJ2-5, with TRBD2 matching over 9 bases. The CDR3 spans 15 residues. Germline CDR1 reads SGHTA; CDR2 reads FQGNSA. The trim removed 6 bases at V and 1 base at J, leaving 6 bases unmatched. The CDR3 loop reads CASRPIAGVQETQYF. The CDR3 region has the DNA TGTGCCAGCAGACCTATAGCGGGGGTCCAAGAGACCCAGTACTTC.

The chain uses TRBV19 and TRBJ2-7; 9 bases fit TRBD1. The junction had 7 bases not matched to a gene; V was cut back by 5 bases and J by 2 bases. The CDR3 contains 15 residues. The V gene's germline CDR1 is LNHDA and CDR2 SQIVND (reference sequence). This chain's CDR3 is CASSEDRGRTYEQYF. In nucleotides, the CDR3 is TGTGCCAGTAGTGAGGACAGGGGTAGGACCTACGAGCAGTACTTC. Complete variable domain (other parts from reference TRBV19 and TRBJ2-7): DGGITQSPKYLFRKEGQNVTLSCEQNLNHDAMYWYRQDPGQGLRLIYYSQIVNDFQKGDIAEGYSVSREKKESFPLTVTSAQKNPTAFYLCASSEDRGRTYEQYFGPGTRLTVT.

The chain links TRBV2 to TRBJ1-1; possibly TRBD1 for D (5 bases). With 7 bases removed from V and 7 bases from J, the gap between germline ends came to 16 bases. Germline CDR1 reads SNHLY; CDR2 reads FYNNEI. This CDR3 region has 13 residues. The CDR3 bases are TGTGCCAGCAAGGACAACGGGCAACGTGAAGCTTTCTTT. It encodes CASKDNGQREAFF.

The chain couples TRBV18 to TRBJ1-3; D not resolved. Germline CDR1 KGHSH, CDR2 LQKENI. This CDR3 comprises 17 residues. Trimming removed 1 base at V and 0 bases at J, with 13 bases between. The CDR3 nucleotides read TGTGCCAGCTCACCACAGGCACAGTCAAACTCTGGAAACACCATATATTTT. It specifies CASSPQAQSNSGNTIYF.

The chain is built from TRBV4-2 and TRBJ1-1; the D is unclear. The CDR3 contains 16 residues. Germline V gives CDR1 LGHNA, CDR2 YNFKEQ. V was shortened by 0 bases and J by 5 bases, with 16 bases between the two germline ends. CDR3 amino acids: CASSQDMHTSRTEAFF. CDR3 coding DNA: TGTGCCAGCAGCCAAGATATGCACACTTCGAGAACTGAAGCTTTCTTT.

This chain joins TRBV5-6 and TRBJ2-7; D is unresolved. Trimming left V 4 bases short and J 5 bases short, with 22 bases between. CDR1 SGHDT and CDR2 YYEEEE come from the germline V gene. This CDR3 contains 16 residues. The DNA of the CDR3 is TGTGCCAGCAGCCGTAGGGCCCCGTTACGAGGTAACGAGCAGTACTTC. Translating it yields CASSRRAPLRGNEQYF.

This chain links TRBV25-1 with TRBJ2-3, with D tentatively TRBD1 (5 bases). The CDR3 has 15 residues. The germline V and J ends were trimmed by 3 bases and 0 bases, with 10 bases remaining between them. Germline values: CDR1 MGHDK, CDR2 SYGVNS. The CDR3 protein is CASSDRATSTDTQYF. The DNA of the CDR3 is TGTGCCAGCAGTGACAGGGCTACTAGCACAGATACGCAGTATTTT.

The V call is TRBV6-1, the J call TRBJ1-2, with a possible D match to TRBD1 (5 bases). CDR3 size: 13 residues. The germline V gene has CDR1 MNHNS and CDR2 SASEGT. V shed 6 bases and J shed 2 bases, with 10 bases lying between them. The CDR3 loop is CASSLTVNYGYTF. Here the CDR3 DNA reads TGTGCCAGCAGCTTGACAGTAAACTATGGCTACACCTTC.

CDR3 nucleotide sequence: TGTGCCAGCAGTGGGACAGAGGGTAGGAACACTGAAGCTTTCTTT. Protein product: CASSGTEGRNTEAFF. The V call is TRBV6-5, the J call TRBJ1-1; 7 nucleotides agree with TRBD1. Trimming took 5 bases from V and 1 from J; bases not matched to a gene: 7. Germline values: CDR1 MNHEY, CDR2 SVGAGI. This CDR3 contains 15 residues.

The rearrangement uses TRBV27 and TRBJ2-7, with D maybe TRBD1 (5 bases). The V gene's germline CDR1 is MNHEY and CDR2 SMNVEV (reference sequence). The germline V and J ends were trimmed by 2 bases and 0 bases, with 11 bases remaining between them. The CDR3 is 15 residues long. In DNA, the CDR3 is TGTGCCAGCAGTTTACGACAGTTCAACTCCTACGAGCAGTACTTC. Translation: CASSLRQFNSYEQYF.

The chain recombines TRBV27 with TRBJ1-2; no firm D call. The CDR3 contains 13 residues. The germline V and J ends were trimmed by 0 bases and 6 bases, with 8 bases remaining between them. Germline values: CDR1 MNHEY, CDR2 SMNVEV (reference sequence). The CDR3 nucleotides are TGTGCCAGCAGTTTATCGTTACTTAATGGCTACACCTTC. Encoded protein: CASSLSLLNGYTF.

J is TRBJ1-3 and V is TRBV6-5, with D maybe TRBD1 (6 bases). Germline assignment: CDR1 MNHEY and CDR2 SVGAGI. V dropped 6 bases and J dropped 2 bases, with 14 bases sitting between them. This CDR3 has 15 residues. The CDR3 spells CASRAGGQTGNTIYF. CDR3 DNA sequence: TGTGCCAGCAGGGCCGGGGGCCAGACTGGAAACACCATATATTTT.

The chain employs TRBV5-8 and TRBJ1-1; no reliable D call. V lost 1 base and J lost 10, with 11 bases in between. CDR3 length: 12 residues. Germline values: CDR1 SGHTS, CDR2 YDEGEE. The CDR3 protein is CASSLTDPGAFF. In DNA, the CDR3 is TGTGCCAGCAGCTTGACAGACCCCGGAGCTTTCTTT. The whole variable domain, filled in from reference TRBV5-8 and TRBJ1-1, reads EAGVTQSPTHLIKTRGQQATLRCSPISGHTSVYWYQQALGLGLQFLLWYDEGEERNRGNFPPRFSGRQFPNYSSELNVNALELEDSALYLCASSLTDPGAFFGQGTRLTVV.

Here the CDR3 reads CASSQVRSISGYTF. CDR3 sequence (DNA): TGCGCCAGCAGCCAAGTTAGGAGTATAAGCGGCTACACCTTC. The rearrangement uses TRBV4-3 and TRBJ1-2; D not certain. The germline V and J ends were trimmed by 1 base and 8 bases, with 14 bases remaining between them. CDR3 length: 14 residues. The germline CDR1 and CDR2 sequences are LGHNA and YSLEER.

The rearrangement links TRBV27 to TRBJ1-2, with D perhaps TRBD1 (6 bases). Deletions cut 5 bases from V and 6 bases from J, with 10 bases between. Looked up from germline, CDR1 is MNHEY and CDR2 is SMNVEV (reference sequence). The CDR3 is made up of 12 amino acids. In DNA form, the CDR3 reads TGTGCCAGCAGTACGAGACAGGATGGCTACACCTTC. Amino acids: CASSTRQDGYTF.

This clone was counted only a few times. This chain links TRBV5-1 with TRBJ2-3, with no clear D. The germline gives CDR1 SGHRS, CDR2 YFSETQ. The length of the CDR3 is 15 residues. Trimming took 2 bases from V and 2 from J, leaving 12 bases between them. CDR3 loop: CASSFGSSATDTQYF. The CDR3 nucleotides are TGCGCCAGCAGCTTTGGATCCTCCGCCACAGATACGCAGTATTTT.

This clone was counted once. V gene TRBV7-9 combines with J gene TRBJ1-4, with no clear D. The germline CDR1 and CDR2 sequences are SEHNR and FQNEAQ (reference sequence). This CDR3 spans 12 amino acids. V lost 5 bases, J lost 7 bases, and 8 bases lay in between. The CDR3 region is CASSTAGEKLFF. CDR3 bases: TGTGCCAGCAGCACCGCAGGTGAAAAACTGTTTTTT.

The rearrangement uses TRBV30 and TRBJ1-4; 12 bases fit TRBD1. Trimming removed 0 bases from V and 8 bases from J; junction bases left unmatched: 4. This CDR3 has 15 amino acids. Germline V gene lookup returns CDR1 GTSNPN and CDR2 SVGIG (reference sequence). Here the CDR3 DNA reads TGTGCCTGGAGTGTACCCGGGACAGGGGGCGAAAAACTGTTTTTT. Translating it yields CAWSVPGTGGEKLFF.

This clone was recorded many times. The V and J genes are TRBV30 and TRBJ1-4; a weak D match, TRBD1 (6 bases). CDR1 and CDR2 from the germline V gene are GTSNPN and SVGIG (reference sequence). This CDR3 region has 12 residues. Trimming took 5 bases from V and 7 from J, leaving 11 bases between them. CDR3 region: CAWAGDFEKLFF. The CDR3 DNA is TGTGCCTGGGCAGGGGATTTTGAAAAACTGTTTTTT.

This chain joins TRBV7-2 and TRBJ1-2; the match to TRBD1 covers 12 bases. Germline V CDR1 and CDR2: SGHTA, FQGNSA. The CDR3 has 16 residues. Unmatched junction bases numbered 8, after V lost 2 bases and J lost 7 bases. CDR3: CASSLFGTGGVGGYTF. In nucleotides, the CDR3 is TGTGCCAGCAGCTTATTTGGGACAGGGGGCGTTGGTGGCTACACCTTC.

The chain has TRBV18 and TRBJ1-6; D ambiguous. The germline V gene encodes CDR1 KGHSH and CDR2 LQKENI. This CDR3 region has 16 residues. Trimming took off 2 bases at V and 11 bases at J, with 19 bases between the two ends. The CDR3 bases are TGTGCCAGCTCACCAGGGAGTGGTACAGAATTGGCACCCCTCCACTTT. Translation: CASSPGSGTELAPLHF. Variable domain in full (rest from reference TRBV18 and TRBJ1-6): NAGVMQNPRHLVRRRGQEARLRCSPMKGHSHVYWYRQLPEEGLKFMVYLQKENIIDESGMPKERFSAEFPKEGPSILRIQQVVRGDSAAYFCASSPGSGTELAPLHFGNGTRLTVT.

This chain joins TRBV28 and TRBJ2-5; D gene uncertain. The CDR3 consists of 13 residues. Trimming pared 7 bases from V and 5 bases from J, leaving 14 bases between. CDR1 and CDR2 (germline): MDHEN, SYDVKM. The CDR3 spells CASTAVPAETQYF. The CDR3, as DNA: TGTGCCAGCACTGCAGTTCCGGCTGAGACCCAGTACTTC.

The rearrangement joins TRBV19 to TRBJ1-5; 10 positions match TRBD1. The CDR3 extends over 15 amino acids. Germline assignment: CDR1 LNHDA and CDR2 SQIVND (reference sequence). V gave up 5 bases and J gave up 2 bases; unmatched junction bases: 3. The CDR3 bases are TGTGCCAGTAGTCTGACAGGGGGCCGCAATCAGCCCCAGCATTTT. This translates into CASSLTGGRNQPQHF.

The V call is TRBV6-6, the J call TRBJ1-2; maybe TRBD1 (5 bases). The CDR3 totals 16 residues. CDR1 and CDR2 (germline): MNHNY, SVGAGI (reference sequence). The ends were cut back, 5 bases at V and 2 bases at J, with 18 bases in the middle. In DNA, the CDR3 is TGTGCCAGCAGTATGGGGGGTAGGGCCGGGAACTATGGCTACACCTTC. Translating it yields CASSMGGRAGNYGYTF.

V is TRBV5-5 and J is TRBJ1-5; no definite D call. Germline V lookup: CDR1 SGHKS, CDR2 YYEKEE (reference sequence). CDR3 size: 13 residues. V shed 0 bases and J shed 3 bases, with 4 bases lying between them. The CDR3 sequence: CASSLVVNQPQHF. CDR3 DNA: TGTGCCAGCAGCTTGGTGGTCAATCAGCCCCAGCATTTT. The full variable domain, its missing parts supplied by reference TRBV5-5 and TRBJ1-5, is DAGVTQSPTHLIKTRGQQVTLRCSPISGHKSVSWYQQVLGQGPQFIFQYYEKEERGRGNFPDRFSARQFPNYSSELNVNALLLGDSALYLCASSLVVNQPQHFGDGTRLSIL.

J is TRBJ1-1 and V is TRBV6-4; 8 positions match TRBD1. Germline CDR1 reads MRHNA; CDR2 reads SNTAGT. CDR3 length: 14 amino acids. V was pared by 6 bases and J by 4 bases, with 7 bases of the junction left unmatched. CDR3 amino acids: CASSPQGAITEAFF. The CDR3 DNA is TGTGCCAGCAGCCCCCAGGGGGCGATCACTGAAGCTTTCTTT.

In this sample, this clone turned up a few times. The rearrangement links TRBV5-1 to TRBJ1-6, with D hard to call. Germline CDR1 SGHRS, CDR2 YFSETQ. The CDR3 totals 12 residues. V lost 2 bases, J lost 8 bases, and 5 bases lay in between. The CDR3 DNA reads TGCGCCAGCAGCTTCGGAGATTCACCCCTCCACTTT. Protein sequence: CASSFGDSPLHF. Variable domain in full (rest from reference TRBV5-1 and TRBJ1-6): KAGVTQTPRYLIKTRGQQVTLSCSPISGHRSVSWYQQTPGQGLQFLFEYFSETQRNKGNFPGRFSGRQFSNSRSEMNVSTLELGDSALYLCASSFGDSPLHFGNGTRLTVT.